Listed below are T cell receptor beta chains from one sample, sequenced in a study of blood T cell repertoires in COVID-19. Profiling relied on immunoSEQ multiplex PCR, and the TCRdb table lists in-frame clones only, not all of them. The sample shows 140,000 or so clones, over 70% of them seen only once. The sample comprised peripheral blood. The source is a man aged 45-65 years with active or convalescent COVID-19. Both conserved end residues are part of each CDR3. Fields, in order: clone size, D gene, J gene, V gene, CDR3 protein, CDR3 DNA. The D gene is left open where the match is weak. A clone size is listed for some rows: how often the clone was seen (once, few, many), or a class if it is expanded.

clone size: .; D gene: TRBD2; J gene: TRBJ2-4; V gene: TRBV28; CDR3 protein: CASSLLRLAGMGAKNIQYF; CDR3 DNA: TGTGCCAGCAGTTTATTGAGACTAGCGGGAATGGGGGCCAAAAACATTCAGTACTTC
clone size: .; D gene: TRBD2; J gene: TRBJ2-7; V gene: TRBV5-1; CDR3 protein: CASGAGRGSEQYF; CDR3 DNA: TGCGCCAGCGGGGCGGGGAGGGGCTCCGAGCAGTACTTC
clone size: .; D gene: .; J gene: TRBJ2-5; V gene: TRBV29-1; CDR3 protein: CSVGGQFPGETQYF; CDR3 DNA: TGCAGCGTTGGGGGGCAGTTTCCCGGGGAGACCCAGTACTTC
clone size: .; D gene: .; J gene: TRBJ2-5; V gene: TRBV15; CDR3 protein: CATSRRAGGILETQYF; CDR3 DNA: TGTGCCACCAGCAGACGGGCAGGGGGGATATTGGAGACCCAGTACTTC
clone size: .; D gene: .; J gene: TRBJ1-3; V gene: TRBV5-5; CDR3 protein: CASSLGQFSGNTIYF; CDR3 DNA: TGTGCCAGCAGCTTGGGACAGTTCTCTGGAAACACCATATATTTT
clone size: .; D gene: .; J gene: TRBJ1-2; V gene: TRBV2; CDR3 protein: CARRLHGGPYGYTF; CDR3 DNA: TGTGCCCGGCGGCTTCATGGAGGCCCGTATGGCTACACCTTC
clone size: .; D gene: .; J gene: TRBJ2-3; V gene: TRBV7-3; CDR3 protein: CASSLTAVRTDTQYF; CDR3 DNA: TGTGCCAGCAGCTTAACCGCGGTTCGCACAGATACGCAGTATTTT
clone size: few; D gene: TRBD2; J gene: TRBJ2-2; V gene: TRBV28; CDR3 protein: CASKAGGLSTGELFF; CDR3 DNA: TGTGCCAGCAAGGCGGGAGGTCTATCCACCGGGGAGCTGTTTTTT
clone size: .; D gene: TRBD2; J gene: TRBJ2-2; V gene: TRBV5-8; CDR3 protein: CASSLGGLASTGELFF; CDR3 DNA: TGTGCCAGCAGCTTGGGGGGACTAGCGTCAACCGGGGAGCTGTTTTTT
clone size: .; D gene: .; J gene: TRBJ1-4; V gene: TRBV28; CDR3 protein: CASSSRQELGEKLFF; CDR3 DNA: TGTGCCAGCAGTTCGAGACAGGAGCTAGGTGAAAAACTGTTTTTT
clone size: .; D gene: .; J gene: TRBJ1-6; V gene: TRBV7-9; CDR3 protein: CASSPGFYNSPLHF; CDR3 DNA: TGTGCCAGCAGCCCGGGATTCTATAATTCACCCCTCCACTTT
clone size: few; D gene: TRBD2; J gene: TRBJ2-1; V gene: TRBV5-6; CDR3 protein: CASSSLREGSYNEQFF; CDR3 DNA: TGTGCCAGCTCCTCTTTGCGGGAGGGCTCCTACAATGAGCAGTTCTTC
clone size: medium-sized; D gene: .; J gene: TRBJ2-7; V gene: TRBV6-6; CDR3 protein: CASSYSEGETEQYF; CDR3 DNA: TGTGCCAGCAGTTACTCGGAGGGAGAGACGGAGCAGTACTTC
clone size: once; D gene: TRBD1; J gene: TRBJ2-1; V gene: TRBV5-6; CDR3 protein: CASSFGDSSYNEQFF; CDR3 DNA: TGTGCCAGCAGCTTTGGGGACAGCTCCTACAATGAGCAGTTCTTC
clone size: .; D gene: .; J gene: TRBJ2-3; V gene: TRBV3-1/TRBV3-2; CDR3 protein: CASSQGADTQYF; CDR3 DNA: TGTGCCAGCAGCCAAGGAGCAGATACGCAGTATTTT
clone size: .; D gene: .; J gene: TRBJ1-1; V gene: TRBV5-1; CDR3 protein: CASSPRTDFMNTEAFF; CDR3 DNA: TGCGCCAGCAGCCCCCGGACAGATTTCATGAACACTGAAGCTTTCTTT
clone size: .; D gene: .; J gene: TRBJ1-5; V gene: TRBV20-1; CDR3 protein: CSASKGGQPQHF; CDR3 DNA: TGCAGTGCTAGTAAGGGAGGTCAGCCCCAGCATTTT
clone size: few; D gene: TRBD1; J gene: TRBJ1-1; V gene: TRBV7-8; CDR3 protein: CASSPLTGVPNTEAFF; CDR3 DNA: TGTGCCAGCAGCCCTTTGACAGGGGTGCCAAACACTGAAGCTTTCTTT
clone size: once; D gene: .; J gene: TRBJ2-7; V gene: TRBV10-3; CDR3 protein: CAISEGQGGFTAAYEQYF; CDR3 DNA: TGTGCCATCAGTGAAGGTCAGGGGGGCTTCACGGCCGCCTACGAGCAGTACTTC